The table lists the clone carrying this T cell receptor beta chain with many counts. Its antigen is currently unknown. The CDR3 regions of TCR beta were amplified from RNA transcripts. The TCR CDR3 was amplified in a first-round RT-PCR using the HTBI primer set. TCRdb re-analysed the multiplex PCR reads in MiXCR, keeping a single row per CDR3 protein. The table lists 400,000 to 550,000 distinct CDR3 sequences, approximately 15% of them singletons. Hyperthyroidism had been newly diagnosed in patients aged 18 to 65, and its duration was under 2 months. The sample originates from a study of T cells in Graves' hyperthyroidism and ophthalmopathy. The study, taken as a whole, reports: The majority of expanded thyroid clonotypes above 0.001 also appeared in blood.

V was pared by 2 bases and J by 3 bases, with 11 bases between. Germline V gene lookup returns CDR1 MNHEY and CDR2 SMNVEV (reference sequence). The CDR3 sequence is 15 residues long. The sequence was obtained from a woman between 18 and 30 years old with Graves' hyperthyroidism. The sample taken for sequencing was blood. J is TRBJ1-5 and V is TRBV27, with D uncertain. The CDR3 is CASSLHWTPNQPQHF. The CDR3 DNA reads as TGTGCCAGCAGTTTACATTGGACTCCCAATCAGCCCCAGCATTTT.